This passage covers 2 T cell receptor beta chains from one sample sequenced in a study of T-cell memory formation after mild COVID-19 (dated by TCRdb to the early 2020s). The library was obtained by 5' RACE. These reads were obtained on an Illumina NovaSeq 6000. The raw public data were reprocessed by TCRdb itself: fastp quality trimming at Q25, MiXCR clonotype calling, in-frame beta chains only. One record per CDR3 amino acid sequence lists the most common genes and DNA. For this sample there are 50,000 or so distinct CDR3 sequences; around a quarter appear just once. In total, the top ten clones hold 35% to 45% of the sample. The material sequenced was PBMCs or a T cell subset sorted from them (not recorded which). Receptors were obtained from a man aged 18 to 29 who had mild COVID-19 (a few samples of this study predate the infection). The sample titles of this study are shuffled in the database, so cell type and time point are left out; the donor was told from shared clones.

The rearrangement links TRBV9 to TRBJ2-3; D is unclear. The CDR3 is made up of 14 amino acids. V lost 4 bases and J lost 2, with 11 bases in between. Looked up from germline, CDR1 is SGDLS and CDR2 is YYNGEE. The CDR3 loop reads CASSMYSDTDTQYF. CDR3 DNA: TGTGCCAGCAGCATGTATTCGGACACAGATACGCAGTATTTT.

Only a few counts were recorded for this clonotype. The J gene is TRBJ1-1, the V gene TRBV6-2 or TRBV6-3; D remains ambiguous. Looked up from germline, CDR1 is MNHEY and CDR2 is SVGEGT. This CDR3 has 15 amino acids. V was shortened by 2 bases and J by 5 bases, with 15 bases between the two germline ends. The CDR3 DNA sequence: TGTGCCAGCAGTTACAGTGGGAGCGGGCAGACTGAAGCTTTCTTT. Its protein is CASSYSGSGQTEAFF.